This TCR beta chain was obtained from a study of cytomegalovirus exposure and HLA in healthy donors. At the level of the study: As released early, the data held 70 million to 95 million unique TCRs from HLA-typed donors. Findings and limits, study-wide: DRB1 showed the most TCR associations and HLA-C the fewest in a later analysis, as rates varied by HLA locus.

V dropped 0 bases and J dropped 2 bases, with 8 bases sitting between them. Germline assignment: CDR1 MNHEY and CDR2 SVGAGI. There are 14 residues in the CDR3. Donors in the study were healthy people who gave bone marrow. This clone has just a few counts. The antigen remains unidentified. The PCR employed 60 Vbeta primers together with 13 Jbeta primers. TCRdb's table, derived via immunoSEQ multiplex PCR, lists solely in-frame clones and lacks some. The sample yields 60,000 to 70,000 clones, around three quarters seen once. This TCR was recovered from a woman aged 30 to 39 in good health and CMV-seronegative. The sequenced material came from PBMCs. The chain has TRBV6-5 and TRBJ2-7, with a weak D call TRBD2 (6 bases). CDR3 in DNA: TGTGCCAGCAGTTACTCGGGACTGACCTACGAGCAGTACTTC. It specifies CASSYSGLTYEQYF.